Reported below is one T cell receptor (beta chain). Its target is unknown. The sample comes from a study of PD-1 blockade in classical Hodgkin lymphoma. Notes on the study in general: Newly diagnosed patients were reported to start with lower TCR diversity than healthy donors.

Time point of the sample: cycle 4 day 1 (C4D1), after more than five weeks of nivolumab. Every patient relapsed after autologous stem cell transplantation, and brentuximab vedotin exposure varied. Complete response, partial response or progressive disease made up the best responses. CDR3 length equals 13 residues. Germline-derived CDR1 and CDR2 are GTSNPN and SVGIG (reference sequence). The V end was cut by 4 bases, the J end by 5 bases, with 11 bases between. Some clones are missing from TCRdb's copy, which holds only in-frame ones; the method was immunoSEQ multiplex PCR. The data hold approximately 96,000 clones, with under 95% observed a single time.

This receptor was obtained from a human donor with classical Hodgkin lymphoma. This chain uses TRBV30 with TRBJ1-4; maybe TRBD1 (6 bases). Material: peripheral blood mononuclear cells (PBMCs), obtained before the fourth cycle of nivolumab. The CDR3 DNA is TGTGCCTGGAATCAGGGGATGAATGAAAAACTGTTTTTT. As protein: CAWNQGMNEKLFF.